These 15 T cell receptor beta chains were all obtained from the same sample, sequenced in a study of T cell repertoires in cytomegalovirus infection. A single record per CDR3 protein comes from TCRdb applying MiXCR to the reads. The sample has roughly 630,000 distinct CDR3 sequences; about 24% are singletons. The sequencing input was CD8+ T cells from PBMCs. Receptors originate from a human donor in good health (CMV status not recorded). Some clones in this sample may be carry-over from other donors' samples.

The gene calls are TRBV6-5 and TRBJ2-7, with 7 bases lining up with TRBD1. V was clipped by 7 bases and J by 2 bases; unmatched bases: 14. Germline CDR1 and CDR2: MNHEY and SVGAGI. This CDR3 is 16 amino acids long. The CDR3 spells CASTQSATGLTYEQYF. The DNA of the CDR3 is TGTGCCAGCACTCAATCGGCGACAGGGCTGACCTACGAGCAGTACTTC.

This clonotype has ten or more counts. The chain uses TRBV7-9 and TRBJ1-1; D is unresolved. Per germline, CDR1 SEHNR and CDR2 FQNEAQ (reference sequence). The CDR3 spans 14 residues. V lost 8 bases and J 1 base, leaving 14 bases between the germline ends. The CDR3, as DNA: TGTGCCAGCTGGGGAGCCCGTGCGAACACTGAAGCTTTCTTT. Translating gives CASWGARANTEAFF.

This clonotype was observed a few times. This chain uses TRBV27 with TRBJ2-7, with D possibly TRBD1 on 6 matching bases. The V and J ends lost 1 base and 1 base respectively, with 8 bases between them. The CDR3 is 14 residues long. Looked up from germline, CDR1 is MNHEY and CDR2 is SMNVEV (reference sequence). The CDR3, as DNA: TGTGCCAGCAGTTTATATACAGGGTCCTACGAGCAGTACTTC. This sequence encodes CASSLYTGSYEQYF.

A few counts support this clonotype. The rearrangement links TRBV7-9 to TRBJ2-7; D remains unclear. The germline CDR1 and CDR2 sequences are SEHNR and FQNEAQ (reference sequence). V lost 5 bases and J 1 base, leaving 9 bases between the germline ends. The CDR3 runs 13 residues. The CDR3: CASSASESYEQYF. CDR3 nucleotides: TGTGCCAGCAGCGCCAGTGAATCCTACGAGCAGTACTTC.

This clonotype was picked up many times. This chain uses TRBV28 with TRBJ2-2, with 7 bases matching TRBD1. The CDR3 loop spans 16 amino acids. The germline gives CDR1 MDHEN, CDR2 SYDVKM. Germline trimming cut 6 bases from V and 4 bases from J; bases unmatched to any gene: 11. CDR3 bases: TGTGCCAGCAGACCCTGGGCAACAGGGGCCACCGGGGAGCTGTTTTTT. Amino acids: CASRPWATGATGELFF.

The table lists this clonotype with many counts. The rearrangement uses TRBV7-9 and TRBJ2-2; D assignment may be TRBD1 or TRBD2 (5 bases each). Germline V lookup: CDR1 SEHNR, CDR2 FQNEAQ (reference sequence). Trimming cost V 11 bases and J 3 bases, with 19 bases left between them. This CDR3 spans 15 amino acids. The CDR3 nucleotides read TGTGCCGGCATCCTCCGGGACCAACACACCGGGGAGCTGTTTTTT. It specifies CAGILRDQHTGELFF. Together with reference TRBV7-9 and TRBJ2-2, the CDR3 gives the full variable domain: DTGVSQNPRHKITKRGQNVTFRCDPISEHNRLYWYRQTLGQGPEFLTYFQNEAQLEKSRLLSDRFSAERPKGSFSTLEIQRTEQGDSAMYLCAGILRDQHTGELFFGEGSRLTVL.

This chain links TRBV25-1 with TRBJ2-4; 9 bases agree with TRBD1. CDR1 is MGHDK, CDR2 SYGVNS, per germline. The CDR3 covers 14 residues. V dropped 4 bases and J dropped 6; count of bases not matched to a gene: 4. The CDR3 loop is CASSGGQGPNIQYF. The DNA of the CDR3 is TGTGCCAGCAGTGGGGGACAGGGACCAAACATTCAGTACTTC.

This clonotype was counted at least ten times. The CDR3 spells CASSPIDRGGETQYF. CDR3 in DNA: TGTGCCAGCAGCCCTATCGACAGGGGTGGAGAGACCCAGTACTTC. The chain carries TRBV27 and TRBJ2-5; 8 bases line up with TRBD1. The junction had 10 bases not matched to a gene; V was cut back by 6 bases and J by 4 bases. The germline V gene has CDR1 MNHEY and CDR2 SMNVEV (reference sequence). The CDR3 has 15 amino acids.

This clonotype was seen only a few times. The V and J genes are TRBV10-3 and TRBJ1-1; no clear D gene. This CDR3 comprises 11 residues. Trimming stripped 2 bases from V and 7 bases from J, with 5 bases between. Germline V gene data show CDR1 as ENHRY and CDR2 as SYGVKD. This CDR3 is CAISEAIEAFF. Here the CDR3 DNA reads TGTGCCATCAGTGAGGCTATTGAAGCTTTCTTT.

This clonotype was detected many times. The chain uses TRBV7-8 and TRBJ2-3, with D perhaps matching TRBD1 or TRBD2 (5 bases each). Trimming took off 2 bases at V and 6 bases at J, with 9 bases between the two ends. This CDR3 spans 13 amino acids. Germline CDR1 and CDR2: SGHVS and FQNEAQ. CDR3 in DNA: TGTGCCAGCAGCTTAAATTGGGGGGATACGCAGTATTTT. Encoded protein: CASSLNWGDTQYF.

The rearrangement uses TRBV14 and TRBJ2-2, with D unresolved. The V gene lost 4 bases and the J gene lost 0 bases, with 15 bases spanning the gap. The germline V gene encodes CDR1 SGHDN and CDR2 FVKESK. The CDR3 covers 17 residues. The CDR3 nucleotides read TGTGCCAGCAGCCGAAGCTTGCCGTGGGCGAACACCGGGGAGCTGTTTTTT. It encodes CASSRSLPWANTGELFF.

This chain joins TRBV6-5 and TRBJ1-4, with TRBD1 matching over 7 bases. V was clipped by 5 bases and J by 4 bases; unmatched bases: 7. CDR1 and CDR2 from the germline V gene are MNHEY and SVGAGI. The CDR3 totals 15 residues. The CDR3 loop reads CASSRKGQLNEKLFF. For the CDR3, the DNA is TGTGCCAGCAGTCGCAAGGGACAGCTTAATGAAAAACTGTTTTTT.

This clonotype came up a few times. J is TRBJ1-1 and V is TRBV12-3 or TRBV12-4; D remains unclear. The V end was cut by 0 bases, the J end by 6 bases, with 17 bases between. The CDR3 length is 16 residues. The CDR3 spells CASSLALLGLRPEAFF. The CDR3 nucleotides read TGTGCCAGCAGTTTAGCGCTATTGGGCCTAAGGCCTGAAGCTTTCTTT.

This clonotype was seen repeatedly, ten times or more. The V gene is TRBV12-3 or TRBV12-4, the J gene TRBJ1-1; no clear D gene. V lost 0 bases and J 6 bases, leaving 20 bases between the germline ends. CDR3 size: 17 residues. CDR3 in amino acids: CASSLADGLRRSAEAFF. The CDR3 bases are TGTGCCAGCAGTTTAGCTGACGGGTTAAGGAGGTCCGCTGAAGCTTTCTTT.

This clonotype was detected only a few times. V usage is TRBV10-3 and J usage is TRBJ2-3, with 9 positions matching TRBD2. Germline V gene data show CDR1 as ENHRY and CDR2 as SYGVKD. The V gene end was trimmed by 6 bases and the J gene end by 3 bases; junction bases not matched to a gene: 22. The CDR3 covers 20 residues. Written as DNA, the CDR3 is TGTGCCATCAGAGTAAGACTTGTGAGGCGGGGGGGCCGTCCGACAGATACGCAGTATTTT. Its protein product is CAIRVRLVRRGGRPTDTQYF.